The rows below give T cell receptor beta chains drawn from one sample of a study of T cells after yellow fever vaccination. TCRdb passed the 5' RACE reads through MiXCR, listing each CDR3 protein once. The data contain about 340,000 distinct CDR3 sequences, approximately 12% of them seen just once; the ten biggest clones take up 2.5% to 4%. The sequencing used CD4+ T cells sorted from PBMCs, collected 15 days after the yellow fever booster vaccination. Receptors were obtained from a man younger than 35 who received the YFV17D yellow fever vaccine. Each CDR3 is given with its conserved first and last residue. D genes are given only for firm matches. Not every row has a clone size; where given, it reads once, few, many or a size class.

TRBV6-2/TRBV6-3	18	many	TRBD2	TRBJ2-1	TGTGCCAGCAAGGATAGTAAACTAGCGGGGGCCTCCTACAATGAGCAGTTCTTC	CASKDSKLAGASYNEQFF
TRBV6-6	15	few	NA	TRBJ2-2	TGTGCCAGCAATTACCAACAGGGAGTCGCCGGGGAGCTGTTTTTT	CASNYQQGVAGELFF
TRBV10-3	17	NA	NA	TRBJ1-3	TGTGCCATCAGTGATGGTGGCAGACTGAGCTCTGGAAACACCATATATTTT	CAISDGGRLSSGNTIYF
TRBV15	19	NA	NA	TRBJ2-1	TGTGCCACCAGCAGAGGCATTGCTACCGGGACATTAGGCAGCGATGAGCAGTTCTTC	CATSRGIATGTLGSDEQFF
TRBV4-1	17	many	NA	TRBJ1-4	TGCGCCAGCAGCCAATTAGACCTTGGGTTCCGGCGGGAAAAACTGTTTTTT	CASSQLDLGFRREKLFF
TRBV7-2	15	NA	NA	TRBJ2-3	TGTGCCAGCAGCTTTGACAGTTCTAGCACAGATACGCAGTATTTT	CASSFDSSSTDTQYF
TRBV5-1	16	NA	TRBD1	TRBJ1-2	TGCGCCAGCAGCCCGACTTCGACAGGGGCGGTTCACGGCTACACCTTC	CASSPTSTGAVHGYTF
TRBV2	15	NA	TRBD1	TRBJ1-5	TGTGCCAGCAGTACAGACAGGGGGCCACGGCAGCCCCAGCATTTT	CASSTDRGPRQPQHF
TRBV14	16	many	TRBD1	TRBJ2-5	TGTGCCAGCAGCCAGGGGACAGGGGGCTACCAAGAGACCCAGTACTTC	CASSQGTGGYQETQYF
TRBV7-2	16	NA	NA	TRBJ2-6	TGTGCCAGCAGCTTAGCCGGGCCCTCTGGGGCCAACGTCCTGACTTTC	CASSLAGPSGANVLTF
TRBV5-1	13	few	NA	TRBJ2-7	TGCGCCAGCAGCCCTGACAGGACCCACGAGCAGTACTTC	CASSPDRTHEQYF
TRBV28	13	few	TRBD1	TRBJ1-2	TGTGCCAGCGTCGAGACAGGGACGAGTGGCTACACCTTC	CASVETGTSGYTF
TRBV7-2	15	few	NA	TRBJ2-2	TGTGCCAGCAGCCGTCGGGGATCGAACACCGGGGAGCTGTTTTTT	CASSRRGSNTGELFF
TRBV29-1	14	NA	NA	TRBJ2-4	TGCAGCGTACGGGGGTTGGCGGCCAAAAACATTCAGTACTTC	CSVRGLAAKNIQYF
TRBV14	8	few	NA	TRBJ1-3	TGTCGCGATACGGGCATATATTTT	CRDTGIYF
TRBV5-1	16	NA	TRBD2	TRBJ2-1	TGCGCCAGCAGCTTGAGTCCAGCGGGGGCGGGGAATGAGCAGTTCTTC	CASSLSPAGAGNEQFF
TRBV19	17	NA	NA	TRBJ2-2	TGTGCCAGTAGTTCATTAAGGGTATCCCGGAAAGCCGGGGAGCTGTTTTTT	CASSSLRVSRKAGELFF
TRBV20-1	15	NA	TRBD2	TRBJ2-3	TGCAGTGCTAGAGATGAGCGGGGGGGCAAAGATACGCAGTATTTT	CSARDERGGKDTQYF
TRBV20-1	14	NA	NA	TRBJ2-3	TGCAGTGCGAGAGGTCCTAGCGGCACAGATACGCAGTATTTT	CSARGPSGTDTQYF
TRBV4-2	13	NA	NA	TRBJ2-5	TGTGCCAGCAGCCAACAAGCAGGGGAGACCCAGTACTTC	CASSQQAGETQYF
TRBV30	16	few	NA	TRBJ1-5	TGTGCCTGGACTTCAACCGGGATCACGTGGAATCAGCCCCAGCATTTT	CAWTSTGITWNQPQHF
TRBV7-2	12	NA	NA	TRBJ2-3	TGTGCCAGCAGCTCCCTGTTTCATACGCAGTATTTT	CASSSLFHTQYF
TRBV7-3	15	NA	NA	TRBJ1-6	TGTGCCAGCAGCTTAAACGCAGCCGCGTATTCACCCCTCCACTTT	CASSLNAAAYSPLHF
TRBV19	17	many	TRBD2	TRBJ2-2	TGTGCCAGTAAGAGCGGTAGCGGGGGCCCCAACACCGGGGAGCTGTTTTTT	CASKSGSGGPNTGELFF
TRBV7-6	10	NA	NA	TRBJ2-2	TGTGCCAGCATAAAAGCTAAGCTGTTTTTT	CASIKAKLFF
TRBV20-1	13	few	NA	TRBJ1-1	TGCAGTGCCCACCGGCTTTTGAACACTGAAGCTTTCTTT	CSAHRLLNTEAFF
TRBV27	16	NA	NA	TRBJ2-5	TGTGCCAGCAGTCTCAATCGGCACAGGGACCAAGAGACCCAGTACTTC	CASSLNRHRDQETQYF
TRBV20-1	15	NA	TRBD1	TRBJ1-4	TGCAGTGCTAGTGCTGGGACAGCGGTTAATGAAAAACTGTTTTTT	CSASAGTAVNEKLFF
TRBV11-2	14	few	TRBD1	TRBJ2-3	TGTGCCAGCAGCTTAAGGACAGGGGGTTATACGCAGTATTTT	CASSLRTGGYTQYF
TRBV9	15	few	TRBD1	TRBJ2-7	TGTGCCAGCAGCTCTCAGGACAGGGGAATTGACGAGCAGTACTTC	CASSSQDRGIDEQYF
TRBV5-1	15	few	NA	TRBJ1-1	TGCGCCAGCAGCTTGTTCACAGGAGGTGACACTGAAGCTTTCTTT	CASSLFTGGDTEAFF
TRBV2	16	few	TRBD2	TRBJ2-3	TGTGCCAGCAGTGGCCCCCAGACTAGCGGCACAGATACGCAGTATTTT	CASSGPQTSGTDTQYF
TRBV4-3	13	NA	NA	TRBJ1-3	TGCGCCAGCAGCCAAGCGACGGGAAACACCATATATTTT	CASSQATGNTIYF
TRBV16	15	NA	NA	TRBJ1-6	TGTGCCAGCAGCCAACTGGGGGGCTGGAATTCACCCCTCCACTTT	CASSQLGGWNSPLHF
TRBV19	13	few	NA	TRBJ1-5	TGTGCCAGTAGTATTGGGGTTAGGCAGCCCCAGCATTTT	CASSIGVRQPQHF
TRBV12-3/TRBV12-4	15	many	NA	TRBJ2-1	TGTGCCAGCAGTCCTCCTCGGGCGGCCCACAATGAGCAGTTCTTC	CASSPPRAAHNEQFF
TRBV20-1	14	few	NA	TRBJ2-3	TGCAGTGCTAGCGGTGTCGGAACCACAGATACGCAGTATTTT	CSASGVGTTDTQYF
TRBV5-1	14	few	NA	TRBJ2-5	TGCGCCACCAAACCAGGACCGACCGGAGAGACCCAGTACTTC	CATKPGPTGETQYF
TRBV20-1	17	NA	NA	TRBJ2-6	TGCAGTGCTAGAGATCCGGGGGAACATTCTGGGGCCAACGTCCTGACTTTC	CSARDPGEHSGANVLTF
TRBV20-1	13	NA	TRBD1	TRBJ2-7	TGCAGTGCAGCGGGACAGGGTCCCTACGAGCAGTACTTC	CSAAGQGPYEQYF
TRBV4-2	15	few	NA	TRBJ2-3	TGTGCCAGCAGCCAAGATAGCCAGGGTTGGGATACGCAGTATTTT	CASSQDSQGWDTQYF
TRBV14	16	NA	TRBD1	TRBJ2-3	TGTGCCAGCAGCCGGCTCTGGGACAGGGTAAATGATACGCAGTATTTT	CASSRLWDRVNDTQYF
TRBV4-3	14	many	NA	TRBJ2-5	TGCGCCAGCAGCCAAGAATGGGGTATGGAGACCCAGTACTTC	CASSQEWGMETQYF
TRBV9	14	NA	NA	TRBJ1-2	TGTGCCAGCAGCGTAGGGGCAGACCGCTATGGCTACACCTTC	CASSVGADRYGYTF
TRBV20-1	8	few	NA	TRBJ1-1	TGCAGTATAGATGAAGCTTTCTTT	CSIDEAFF
TRBV4-2	16	NA	TRBD2	TRBJ2-2	TGTGCCAGCAGCCAAGATCTAGCGGGGGGGCCCGGGGAGCTGTTTTTT	CASSQDLAGGPGELFF
TRBV9	12	many	NA	TRBJ2-1	TGTGCCAGCAGCGACCAGGGCAATGAGCAGTTCTTC	CASSDQGNEQFF
TRBV5-6	13	many	NA	TRBJ2-1	TGTGCCAGCAGCTTGGTGAGCGTCGATGAGCAGTTCTTC	CASSLVSVDEQFF
TRBV12-3/TRBV12-4	15	NA	NA	TRBJ1-1	TGTGCCACCACTAGGAGGGGCGAGGAGGGCACTGAAGCTTTCTTT	CATTRRGEEGTEAFF
TRBV29-1	13	few	NA	TRBJ2-7	TGCAGCGTCGGTCGGAGGGATGCCTACGAGCAGTACTTC	CSVGRRDAYEQYF
TRBV5-1	13	few	NA	TRBJ1-6	TGCGCCAGCAGCCAGTGGGTGGGGTCACCCCTCCACTTT	CASSQWVGSPLHF
TRBV9	14	few	NA	TRBJ1-1	TGTGCCAGCAGCGTAGTTTGGGGGAACACTGAAGCTTTCTTT	CASSVVWGNTEAFF
TRBV7-9	15	NA	TRBD2	TRBJ2-1	TGTGCCAGCAGCCCCCTAGCGGGCTCTTCCAATGAGCACTTCTTC	CASSPLAGSSNEHFF
TRBV18	18	NA	TRBD2	TRBJ2-6	TGTGCCAGCTCCCGCGGACTAGCGGGGGGCACTGGGGCCAACGTCCTGACTTTC	CASSRGLAGGTGANVLTF
TRBV6-5	16	few	NA	TRBJ1-1	TGTGCCAGCAGTTACGACGGGGGGCGGAGGAACACTGAAGCTTTCTTT	CASSYDGGRRNTEAFF